The 5 T cell receptor beta chains below were found in one sample sequenced in a study of T cells in Graves' hyperthyroidism and ophthalmopathy. From RNA transcripts, TCR beta CDR3 regions were amplified. HTBI primers were employed in a first-round RT-PCR of the TCR CDR3. TCRdb analysed the multiplex PCR reads with MiXCR anew, one entry per CDR3 protein. The table records 350,000 to 400,000 distinct CDR3 sequences, under 15% of them present only once. The sequenced sample consisted of blood. These TCRs come from a woman in her thirties with Graves' hyperthyroidism.

In its sample, this clonotype was seen many times. The chain has TRBV4-2 and TRBJ2-5, with TRBD1 matching over 9 bases. The CDR3 loop spans 18 amino acids. The V segment lost 1 base and the J segment 2 bases; nucleotides outside the gene matches: 11. Germline V gene lookup returns CDR1 LGHNA and CDR2 YNFKEQ. CDR3: CASSQVAGQGRGQETQYF. CDR3 coding DNA: TGTGCCAGCAGCCAAGTTGCGGGACAGGGTCGAGGGCAAGAGACCCAGTACTTC.

This rearrangement joins TRBV29-1 to TRBJ2-1; TRBD2 aligns across 7 bases. The CDR3 is made up of 14 amino acids. Germline V gene lookup returns CDR1 SQVTM and CDR2 ANQGSEA. Losses at the gene ends were 1 base for V and 9 bases for J; bases not matched to a gene: 9. The CDR3 loop reads CSVEGAGAKREQFF. The CDR3 nucleotides are TGCAGCGTTGAAGGGGCGGGAGCAAAACGTGAGCAGTTCTTC.

The rearrangement joins TRBV15 to TRBJ1-2; weak D call: TRBD1 (5 bases). CDR1 LNHNV and CDR2 YYDKDF come from the germline V gene (reference sequence). V was clipped by 6 bases and J by 3 bases, with 14 bases between them. The CDR3 consists of 14 residues. For the CDR3, the DNA is TGTGCCACCAGGTCTTCTTCAGGGTACTATGGCTACACCTTC. The encoded protein is CATRSSSGYYGYTF.

This clonotype was observed at least ten times. The chain links TRBV20-1 to TRBJ2-3; D might be TRBD2 (5 bases). The V end was cut by 5 bases, the J end by 3 bases, with 12 bases between. The CDR3 is 13 amino acids. Looked up from germline, CDR1 is DFQATT and CDR2 is SNEGSKA (reference sequence). Here the CDR3 DNA reads TGCAGTGCTGCCCCTGCGGGTACAGATACGCAGTATTTT. Its protein product is CSAAPAGTDTQYF.

This clonotype was seen ten or more times. The chain carries TRBV27 and TRBJ2-3; 12 nucleotides line up with TRBD2. The J segment lost 7 bases and the V segment lost 4 bases, leaving 9 bases of the junction unmatched. The germline gives CDR1 MNHEY, CDR2 SMNVEV (reference sequence). The CDR3 totals 16 residues. CDR3 protein: CASSSLLAGGKHTQYF. The DNA of the CDR3 is TGTGCCAGCAGTTCCTTACTAGCGGGAGGCAAACATACGCAGTATTTT.